Below, 23 T cell receptor beta chains from the same sample are listed, as sequenced in a study of blood T cell repertoires in COVID-19. Measured with immunoSEQ multiplex PCR; TCRdb has only the in-frame clones, and not every one. The sample contains fewer than 400,000 clones, approximately 88% of which appear only once. Sequencing input: PBMCs or T cells enriched from blood (not recorded which). These receptor sequences come from a man in his sixties who had recovered from COVID-19.

The CDR3 region is CASSPPGTGNGEAFF. CDR3 coding DNA: TGTGCCAGCTCACCACCTGGGACAGGGAATGGGGAAGCTTTCTTT. The V and J genes are TRBV18 and TRBJ1-1; 9 bases agree with TRBD1. There are 15 residues in the CDR3. CDR1 and CDR2 from the germline V gene are KGHSH and LQKENI. The J segment lost 8 bases and the V segment lost 0 bases, leaving 7 bases of the junction unmatched.

The chain recombines TRBV7-2 with TRBJ2-1; 8 nucleotides match TRBD2. The CDR3 spans 15 residues. The V segment lost 5 bases and the J segment 2 bases; nucleotides outside the gene matches: 5. The germline CDR1 and CDR2 sequences are SGHTA and FQGNSA. CDR3 in amino acids: CASSPSGSAYNEQFF. The DNA of the CDR3 is TGTGCCAGCAGCCCCAGCGGGAGTGCCTACAATGAGCAGTTCTTC.

The CDR3 DNA follows: TGTGCCAGCGGGGCCCGGGACAGAACCACAGATACGCAGTATTTT. Protein product: CASGARDRTTDTQYF. The V gene is TRBV25-1, the J gene TRBJ2-3, with TRBD1 identical over 7 bases. This CDR3 contains 15 residues. Germline values: CDR1 MGHDK, CDR2 SYGVNS. Germline trimming cut 8 bases from V and 2 bases from J; bases unmatched to any gene: 10.

The CDR3 nucleotides are TGCGCCAGCAGCCAAGCCATAGCGGGAGCCTTCTACGAGCAGTACTTC. The encoded protein is CASSQAIAGAFYEQYF. The chain combines TRBV4-3 with TRBJ2-7, with 9 bases aligning to TRBD2. The junction had 7 bases not matched to a gene; V was cut back by 1 base and J by 3 bases. The CDR3 spans 16 residues. Germline CDR1 LGHNA, CDR2 YSLEER.

CDR3 loop: CASSLGSGRYIMDTQYF. The CDR3 DNA follows: TGTGCCAGCAGCTTAGGTAGCGGGAGATATATTATGGATACGCAGTATTTT. The chain has TRBV7-9 and TRBJ2-3; 9 positions agree with TRBD2. CDR1 is SEHNR, CDR2 FQNEAQ, per germline (reference sequence). This CDR3 has 17 residues. Unmatched junction bases numbered 11, after V lost 1 base and J lost 6 bases.

The rearrangement joins TRBV11-2 to TRBJ2-5, with D possibly being TRBD2 (5 bases). CDR3 length: 16 residues. The germline V gene encodes CDR1 SGHAT and CDR2 FQNNGV. V lost 4 bases, J lost 1 base, and 16 bases lay in between. The CDR3 coding sequence is TGTGCCAGCAGCTCCTGGGAGACACTATTCCAAGAGACCCAGTACTTC. Amino acids: CASSSWETLFQETQYF.

This sequence joins TRBV19 and TRBJ2-7; 9 nucleotides agree with TRBD2. Germline trimming cut 3 bases from V and 0 bases from J; bases unmatched to any gene: 3. The CDR3 runs 15 residues. The germline gives CDR1 LNHDA, CDR2 SQIVND (reference sequence). The CDR3 nucleotides read TGTGCCAGTAGTATCGGTAGCGGGAGCTCCTACGAGCAGTACTTC. Amino acid sequence: CASSIGSGSSYEQYF.

The chain has TRBV14 and TRBJ1-6; TRBD1 might be the D (5 bases). The CDR3 covers 16 residues. CDR1 is SGHDN, CDR2 FVKESK, per germline. The V end lost 3 bases, the J end lost 4 bases, and 13 bases lay between the germline ends. This CDR3 reads CASSQSTTGYNSPLHF. The CDR3 DNA is TGTGCCAGCAGCCAGTCAACAACAGGTTATAATTCACCCCTCCACTTT.

The V and J genes are TRBV18 and TRBJ2-3; 9 positions agree with TRBD2. With V trimmed by 0 bases and J by 6 bases, 4 bases remained unmatched. The CDR3 extends over 15 amino acids. Germline V gene data show CDR1 as KGHSH and CDR2 as LQKENI. The CDR3 coding sequence is TGTGCCAGCTCACCACCGGCGGGAGGGCACGATACGCAGTATTTT. It codes for CASSPPAGGHDTQYF.

The CDR3 DNA reads as TGTGCCAGCAGCCCCCTTCACCCCCCGGGTGGAGATACGCAGTATTTT. Translation gives CASSPLHPPGGDTQYF. V is TRBV7-2 and J is TRBJ2-3; D is unresolved. V was pared by 5 bases and J by 5 bases, with 20 bases between. The CDR3 contains 16 residues. Germline assignment: CDR1 SGHTA and CDR2 FQGNSA.

The rearrangement uses TRBV10-3 and TRBJ1-4; no firm D call. The CDR3 is 14 residues long. Trimming took off 10 bases at V and 2 bases at J, with 14 bases between the two ends. The germline gives CDR1 ENHRY, CDR2 SYGVKD. CDR3 DNA: TGTGCCACGTGGCGCGGAAACACTAATGAAAAACTGTTTTTT. It translates to CATWRGNTNEKLFF.

The CDR3 here is CSVEDPASGFIGETQYF. The CDR3, as DNA: TGCAGCGTTGAAGATCCGGCTAGCGGGTTCATCGGAGAGACCCAGTACTTC. V gene TRBV29-1 combines with J gene TRBJ2-5; TRBD2 agrees at 8 bases. The length of the CDR3 is 17 residues. CDR1 and CDR2 from the germline V gene are SQVTM and ANQGSEA. Trimming cost V 0 bases and J 4 bases; bases outside gene matches: 13.

V usage is TRBV11-2 and J usage is TRBJ2-6; weak D call: TRBD1 (6 bases). V lost 5 bases, J lost 2 bases, and 13 bases lay in between. CDR1 SGHAT and CDR2 FQNNGV come from the germline V gene. This CDR3 region has 16 residues. CDR3 DNA sequence: TGTGCCAGCAGCGACATACAGGGAGCTGGGGCCAACGTCCTGACTTTC. Encoded protein: CASSDIQGAGANVLTF.

V and J are TRBV9 and TRBJ1-2, with TRBD1 matching over 7 bases. The germline CDR1 and CDR2 sequences are SGDLS and YYNGEE. The V and J ends lost 3 bases and 8 bases, in that order; junction bases with no gene match: 13. The CDR3 is 15 residues long. CDR3 sequence (DNA): TGTGCCAGCAGCGAGGGAGACGACAGGGTAGGGGGCTACACCTTC. Translated, it gives CASSEGDDRVGGYTF.

The chain carries TRBV11-2 and TRBJ2-7, with D possibly matching TRBD2 (7 bases). The germline V gene has CDR1 SGHAT and CDR2 FQNNGV. The CDR3 has 14 residues. Trimming stripped 7 bases from V and 2 bases from J, with 15 bases between. CDR3: CASTLGGGPYEQYF. CDR3 sequence (DNA): TGTGCCAGCACCCTAGGGGGAGGGCCCTACGAGCAGTACTTC. The full variable domain, completed using reference TRBV11-2 and TRBJ2-7, is EAGVAQSPRYKIIEKRQSVAFWCNPISGHATLYWYQQILGQGPKLLIQFQNNGVVDDSQLPKDRFSAERLKGVDSTLKIQPAKLEDSAVYLCASTLGGGPYEQYFGPGTRLTVT.

The sample holds one count of this clone. The V gene is TRBV19, the J gene TRBJ1-5; 8 bases line up with TRBD1. The CDR3 is made up of 14 amino acids. Per germline, CDR1 LNHDA and CDR2 SQIVND (reference sequence). The junction had 3 bases not matched to a gene; V was cut back by 7 bases and J by 1 base. This chain's CDR3 is CASKGTGSNQPQHF. CDR3 coding DNA: TGTGCCAGTAAAGGGACAGGCAGCAATCAGCCCCAGCATTTT.

The chain uses TRBV6-5 and TRBJ2-3, with TRBD2 matching over 7 bases. V was pared by 4 bases and J by 5 bases, with 0 bases of the junction left unmatched. The CDR3 is 12 residues long. Per the germline V gene, CDR1 is MNHEY and CDR2 is SVGAGI. The CDR3 bases are TGTGCCAGCAGTTGGGGGGGAGATACGCAGTATTTT. It specifies CASSWGGDTQYF.

The J gene is TRBJ1-6, the V gene TRBV9; D is perhaps TRBD1 (6 bases). In germline, CDR1 is SGDLS, CDR2 YYNGEE. CDR3 length: 14 residues. V was cut by 0 bases and J by 9 bases, with 10 bases left in between. CDR3 region: CASSVGQVFSPLHF. The CDR3 DNA reads TGTGCCAGCAGCGTAGGACAGGTTTTTTCACCCCTCCACTTT.

The sample holds a few counts of this clone. CDR3 region: CASSPEGRNEAFF. Here the CDR3 DNA reads TGTGCCAGCAGCCCGGAAGGGAGAAATGAAGCTTTCTTT. V and J are TRBV9 and TRBJ1-1; unclear D gene. The CDR3 length is 13 residues. Between the trimmed V and J ends, which lost 4 bases and 7 bases, there was a span of 14 bases. The germline V gene has CDR1 SGDLS and CDR2 YYNGEE.

The chain links TRBV2 to TRBJ1-5, with TRBD1 matching 9 bases. Germline lookup yields CDR1 SNHLY and CDR2 FYNNEI. This CDR3 region has 15 residues. Unmatched junction bases numbered 7, after V lost 4 bases and J lost 6 bases. The CDR3 region has the DNA TGTGCCAGCAGTGGAAGAAGACAGGGGGGTCAGCCCCAGCATTTT. Translated: CASSGRRQGGQPQHF.

The J gene is TRBJ2-7, the V gene TRBV10-3; the match to TRBD2 covers 9 bases. This CDR3 is built from 15 residues. With 6 bases clipped from V and 2 bases from J, the junction kept 8 bases outside the gene matches. Germline-derived CDR1 and CDR2 are ENHRY and SYGVKD. In nucleotides, the CDR3 is TGTGCCATCAGCGCGGGGGCGGGAGGGGCCTACGAGCAGTACTTC. Translating it yields CAISAGAGGAYEQYF.

This clone showed up just once. This chain joins TRBV3-1 (or the pseudogene TRBV3-2) and TRBJ1-3; D is perhaps TRBD1 (5 bases). Trimming took off 0 bases at V and 4 bases at J, with 10 bases between the two ends. The CDR3 totals 15 residues. Germline V CDR1 and CDR2: LGHDT, YNNKEL (reference sequence). CDR3 amino acids: CASSQDQGTGNTIYF. DNA of the CDR3: TGTGCCAGCAGCCAAGATCAGGGTACGGGAAACACCATATATTTT.

As concerns this clone: Distinct nucleotide sequences in the sample also encode this CDR3. The chain links TRBV5-1 to TRBJ2-7, with TRBD1 identical over 9 bases. The CDR3 runs 13 residues. Germline trimming cut 4 bases from V and 3 bases from J; bases unmatched to any gene: 2. Germline V gene lookup returns CDR1 SGHRS and CDR2 YFSETQ. Here the CDR3 DNA reads TGCGCCAGCAGCCTGGACAGGGGCTACGAGCAGTACTTC. It translates to CASSLDRGYEQYF.